Each of the 20 T cell receptor beta chains below was sequenced from the same sample in a study of radiotherapy plus CTLA-4 blockade in lung cancer. Measured with immunoSEQ multiplex PCR; TCRdb has only the in-frame clones, and not every one. The sample lists tens of thousands of clones, around 77% seen once, with around 3% in the top ten. Material: peripheral blood, obtained from a patient treated with radiotherapy plus ipilimumab. These receptors originate from a human donor with non-small cell lung cancer who had a complete response to radiotherapy plus ipilimumab.

This clone was counted only a few times. The rearrangement links TRBV6-6 to TRBJ2-5; maybe TRBD1 (5 bases). The length of the CDR3 is 13 residues. Trimming removed 0 bases at V and 11 bases at J, with 13 bases between. The V gene's germline CDR1 is MNHNY and CDR2 SVGAGI (reference sequence). The CDR3, as DNA: TGTGCCAGCAGTTACTCGGGGCGAGGACGGCAGTACTTC. This gives the protein CASSYSGRGRQYF.

V and J are TRBV7-8 and TRBJ1-6; TRBD1 matches 7 bases. The CDR3 consists of 14 residues. Germline V CDR1 and CDR2: SGHVS, FQNEAQ. The trim removed 5 bases at V and 7 bases at J, leaving 5 bases unmatched. The CDR3 protein is CASSRTGENSPLHF. The CDR3 DNA sequence: TGTGCCAGCAGCCGGACAGGCGAAAATTCACCCCTCCACTTT.

The J gene is TRBJ2-3, the V gene TRBV7-9; 8 bases agree with TRBD1. The ends lost 5 bases at V and 2 bases at J; junction bases unmatched: 3. From germline, CDR1 is SEHNR and CDR2 FQNEAQ (reference sequence). This CDR3 has 14 amino acids. CDR3 in DNA: TGTGCCAGCAGCGCGGACAGGGTCACAGATACGCAGTATTTT. Its translation: CASSADRVTDTQYF.

On this clone: One junction end does not reproduce the germline sequence, and a read error may be involved. J is TRBJ2-5 and V is TRBV7-8; D may be TRBD1 (5 bases). The CDR3 has 11 amino acids. Germline V gives CDR1 SGHVS, CDR2 FQNEAQ. This CDR3 is CASSLAAYRNF. The CDR3, as DNA: TGTGCCAGCAGCTTAGCCGCGTACAGGAACTTC.

This clone has a single count. This rearrangement joins TRBV18 to TRBJ1-2, with D uncertain. CDR3 size: 13 residues. V was pared by 4 bases and J by 4 bases, with 10 bases between. Per germline, CDR1 KGHSH and CDR2 LQKENI. The CDR3 spells CASSLEDSYGYTF. For the CDR3, the DNA is TGTGCCAGCTCACTCGAGGATTCCTATGGCTACACCTTC.

The chain links TRBV30 to TRBJ2-1, with 9 bases matching TRBD1. Germline V lookup: CDR1 GTSNPN, CDR2 SVGIG (reference sequence). After removal of 6 bases from V and 10 bases from J, the junction contained 19 bases not matched to a gene. The CDR3 contains 16 residues. This chain's CDR3 is CACTSGTGRRRPEQFF. In DNA, the CDR3 is TGTGCCTGTACCTCCGGGACAGGGAGGAGGAGGCCAGAGCAGTTCTTC. Based on the CDR3 plus reference TRBV30 and TRBJ2-1, the full variable domain is SQTIHQWPATLVQPVGSPLSLECTVEGTSNPNLYWYRQAAGRGLQLLFYSVGIGQISSEVPQNLSASRPQDRQFILSSKKLLLSDSGFYLCACTSGTGRRRPEQFFGPGTRLTVL.

This chain joins TRBV5-1 and TRBJ1-3; D not resolved. The germline CDR1 and CDR2 sequences are SGHRS and YFSETQ. V was shortened by 4 bases and J by 0 bases, with 11 bases between the two germline ends. The CDR3 sequence is 15 residues long. CDR3 bases: TGCGCCAGCAGCCCCGACAAGAGCTCTGGAAACACCATATATTTT. It translates to CASSPDKSSGNTIYF.

The chain employs TRBV18 and TRBJ2-2, with D tentatively TRBD2 (6 bases). V was cut by 6 bases and J by 1 base, with 9 bases left in between. Germline CDR1 is KGHSH and CDR2 is LQKENI. The CDR3 sequence is 14 residues long. DNA of the CDR3: TGTGCCAGCTCTATTAGCGGGAACACCGGGGAGCTGTTTTTT. It translates to CASSISGNTGELFF.

This clone has just a few counts. The V call is TRBV4-1, the J call TRBJ2-7, with D possibly TRBD2 on 6 matching bases. The germline gives CDR1 MGHRA, CDR2 YSYEKL. V was pared by 0 bases and J by 1 base, with 10 bases between. CDR3 size: 15 residues. CDR3 loop: CASSQDFAGSYEQYF. The CDR3 nucleotides read TGCGCCAGCAGCCAAGATTTCGCGGGGTCCTACGAGCAGTACTTC.

The J gene is TRBJ1-1, the V gene TRBV19; 9 nucleotides align to TRBD1. Looked up from germline, CDR1 is LNHDA and CDR2 is SQIVND (reference sequence). The J segment lost 2 bases and the V segment lost 4 bases, leaving 5 bases of the junction unmatched. CDR3 length: 15 amino acids. Here the CDR3 reads CASSTTDRGNTEAFF. For the CDR3, the DNA is TGTGCCAGTAGTACCACGGACAGGGGCAACACTGAAGCTTTCTTT. Drawing the rest from reference TRBV19 and TRBJ1-1, the complete variable domain is DGGITQSPKYLFRKEGQNVTLSCEQNLNHDAMYWYRQDPGQGLRLIYYSQIVNDFQKGDIAEGYSVSREKKESFPLTVTSAQKNPTAFYLCASSTTDRGNTEAFFGQGTRLTVV.

This clone was recorded a few times. The J gene is TRBJ2-5, the V gene TRBV6-5; perhaps TRBD1 as D (7 bases). The J call is in doubt because the DNA end fits TRBJ2-7 better. The CDR3 consists of 14 residues. The germline V gene encodes CDR1 MNHEY and CDR2 SVGAGI. The CDR3 DNA reads TGTGCCAGCAACCCCCAGGGGGGCTCCTACGAGCAGTACTTC. Translated: CASNPQGGSYEQYF.

The rearrangement uses TRBV5-6 and TRBJ1-2; 7 positions match TRBD1. V lost 3 bases and J lost 5; bases outside the gene matches: 7. The germline V gene encodes CDR1 SGHDT and CDR2 YYEEEE. CDR3 size: 14 residues. The CDR3 reads CASSSTGTAYGYTF. The CDR3 region has the DNA TGTGCCAGCAGCTCGACCGGGACAGCTTATGGCTACACCTTC. Based on the CDR3 plus reference TRBV5-6 and TRBJ1-2, the full variable domain is DAGVTQSPTHLIKTRGQQVTLRCSPKSGHDTVSWYQQALGQGPQFIFQYYEEEERQRGNFPDRFSGHQFPNYSSELNVNALLLGDSALYLCASSSTGTAYGYTFGSGTRLTVV.

This rearrangement joins TRBV28 to TRBJ2-1; D is unclear. V was pared by 8 bases and J by 6 bases, with 20 bases between. The CDR3 consists of 15 residues. In germline, CDR1 is MDHEN, CDR2 SYDVKM. The CDR3 loop is CASRKPASLSNEQFF. CDR3 nucleotide sequence: TGTGCCAGCCGAAAACCAGCGAGCCTCTCCAATGAGCAGTTCTTC.

This chain links TRBV5-6 with TRBJ2-3; 9 bases align to TRBD2. Trimming at V came to 4 bases and at J to 8 bases, leaving 5 bases not matched to a gene. CDR3 length equals 13 residues. In germline, CDR1 is SGHDT, CDR2 YYEEEE. The CDR3 bases are TGTGCCAGCAGCCCCCCGCGGGGGGGTACGCAGTATTTT. This encodes CASSPPRGGTQYF.

The chain's CDR3 is CASSGHPGGETQYF. DNA for the CDR3: TGTGCCAGCAGTGGGCACCCAGGGGGAGAGACCCAGTACTTC. V and J are TRBV6-6 and TRBJ2-5; 7 bases line up with TRBD1. The length of the CDR3 is 14 residues. CDR1 is MNHNY, CDR2 SVGAGI, per germline (reference sequence). The V and J ends lost 5 bases and 4 bases, in that order; junction bases with no gene match: 7.

J is TRBJ1-2 and V is TRBV10-3; 7 nucleotides line up with TRBD1. V was clipped by 3 bases and J by 0 bases; unmatched bases: 4. Germline CDR1 ENHRY, CDR2 SYGVKD. CDR3 length: 15 amino acids. This CDR3 reads CAISDKGAANYGYTF. The CDR3, as DNA: TGTGCCATCAGTGATAAGGGGGCGGCTAACTATGGCTACACCTTC.

V usage is TRBV7-2 and J usage is TRBJ2-2; 8 nucleotides line up with TRBD2. The junction had 5 bases not matched to a gene; V was cut back by 5 bases and J by 0 bases. The germline CDR1 and CDR2 sequences are SGHTA and FQGNSA. There are 16 residues in the CDR3. CDR3 nucleotides: TGTGCCAGCAGCCGACGGGGGGGCGCGAACACCGGGGAGCTGTTTTTT. Translation: CASSRRGGANTGELFF.

This rearrangement joins TRBV27 to TRBJ1-1; 8 nucleotides line up with TRBD1. Unmatched junction bases numbered 7, after V lost 3 bases and J lost 4 bases. The CDR3 loop spans 15 amino acids. Germline CDR1 is MNHEY and CDR2 is SMNVEV (reference sequence). The CDR3 loop is CASSFRDRMSTEAFF. The CDR3 DNA reads as TGTGCCAGCAGTTTCCGGGACAGGATGTCCACTGAAGCTTTCTTT.

This rearrangement joins TRBV5-1 to TRBJ2-3; 9 nucleotides line up with TRBD1. V was pared by 0 bases and J by 1 base, with 3 bases of the junction left unmatched. The CDR3 is 16 residues long. Germline assignment: CDR1 SGHRS and CDR2 YFSETQ. The CDR3 spells CASSLGDRARTDTQYF. Here the CDR3 DNA reads TGCGCCAGCAGCTTGGGGGACAGGGCCCGCACAGATACGCAGTATTTT.

The rearrangement links TRBV19 to TRBJ2-6; D not resolved. The V end lost 2 bases, the J end lost 0 bases, and 5 bases lay between the germline ends. Per the germline V gene, CDR1 is LNHDA and CDR2 is SQIVND (reference sequence). CDR3 length: 15 residues. The CDR3 spells CASSIPSSGANVLTF. As DNA, the CDR3 is TGTGCCAGTAGTATACCCAGCTCTGGGGCCAACGTCCTGACTTTC. Variable domain in full (rest from reference TRBV19 and TRBJ2-6): DGGITQSPKYLFRKEGQNVTLSCEQNLNHDAMYWYRQDPGQGLRLIYYSQIVNDFQKGDIAEGYSVSREKKESFPLTVTSAQKNPTAFYLCASSIPSSGANVLTFGAGSRLTVL.